One sample yielded the 2 T cell receptor beta chains listed below, sequenced in a study of shared clonotypes between healthy human individuals. Naive CD8 cells were CD45RO-negative, positively selected for CCR7, excluding terminally differentiated effector memory CD45RA+ cells. Sequencing was performed with immunoSEQ multiplex PCR; in TCRdb, only in-frame clones are kept and a portion is missing. The data contain 800,000 or so clones, 96% of them singletons. Sequencing input: naive CD8+ T cells sorted from blood. The receptors come from a man aged 25 to 40 in good health.

The chain links TRBV7-9 to TRBJ2-7; D is perhaps TRBD1 (6 bases). CDR1 is SEHNR, CDR2 FQNEAQ, per germline (reference sequence). Deletions cut 5 bases from V and 2 bases from J, with 16 bases between. The CDR3 is made up of 15 amino acids. CDR3 in DNA: TGTGCCAGCAGCCCCTACAACCAGGGGCCCTACGAGCAGTACTTC. Amino acid sequence: CASSPYNQGPYEQYF.

This clone was picked up one time. The V gene is TRBV7-2, the J gene TRBJ2-7, with D perhaps TRBD2 (5 bases). Trimming stripped 1 base from V and 3 bases from J, with 10 bases between. Germline CDR1 reads SGHTA; CDR2 reads FQGNSA. The CDR3 is 14 residues long. The CDR3 bases are TGTGCCAGCAGCTTAGATCTCGGGGTCTACGAGCAGTACTTC. It encodes CASSLDLGVYEQYF.